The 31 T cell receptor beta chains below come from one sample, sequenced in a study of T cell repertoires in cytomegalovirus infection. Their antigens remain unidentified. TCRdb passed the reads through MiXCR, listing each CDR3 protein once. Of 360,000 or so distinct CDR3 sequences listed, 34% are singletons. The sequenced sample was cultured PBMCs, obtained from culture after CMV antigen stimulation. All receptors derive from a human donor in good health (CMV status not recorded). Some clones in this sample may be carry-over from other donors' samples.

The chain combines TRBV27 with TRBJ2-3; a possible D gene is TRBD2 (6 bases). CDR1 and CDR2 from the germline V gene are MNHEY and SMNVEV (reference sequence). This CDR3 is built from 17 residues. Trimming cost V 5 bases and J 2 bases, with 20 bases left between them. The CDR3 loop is CASSPADWGGITDTQYF. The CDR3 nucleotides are TGTGCCAGCAGTCCCGCCGATTGGGGCGGGATCACAGATACGCAGTATTTT.

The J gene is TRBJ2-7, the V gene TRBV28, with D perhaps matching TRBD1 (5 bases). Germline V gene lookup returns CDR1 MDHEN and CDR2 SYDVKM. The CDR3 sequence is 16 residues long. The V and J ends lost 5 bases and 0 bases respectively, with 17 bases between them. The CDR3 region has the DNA TGTGCCAGCAGTGCGAATGACAGACGGAGCTCCTACGAGCAGTACTTC. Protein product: CASSANDRRSSYEQYF.

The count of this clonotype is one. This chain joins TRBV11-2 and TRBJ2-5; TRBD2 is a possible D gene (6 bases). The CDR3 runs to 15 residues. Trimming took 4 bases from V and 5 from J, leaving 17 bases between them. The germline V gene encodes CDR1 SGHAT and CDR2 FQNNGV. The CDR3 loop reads CASSSRSRGRETQYF. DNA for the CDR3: TGTGCCAGCAGCTCTAGATCTCGTGGGAGGGAGACCCAGTACTTC.

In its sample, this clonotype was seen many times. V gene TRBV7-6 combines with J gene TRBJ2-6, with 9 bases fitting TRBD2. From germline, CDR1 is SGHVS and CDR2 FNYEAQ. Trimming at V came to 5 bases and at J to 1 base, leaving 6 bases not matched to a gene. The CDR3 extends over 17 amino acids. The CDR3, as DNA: TGTGCCAGCAGCCCCCGACTAGCGGTGTCTGGGGCCAACGTCCTGACTTTC. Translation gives CASSPRLAVSGANVLTF.

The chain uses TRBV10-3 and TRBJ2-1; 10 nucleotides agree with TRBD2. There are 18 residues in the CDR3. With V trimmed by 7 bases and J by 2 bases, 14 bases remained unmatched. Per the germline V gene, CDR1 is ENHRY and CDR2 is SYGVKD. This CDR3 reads CAITPVALAGNTYNEQFF. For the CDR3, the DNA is TGTGCCATCACCCCAGTTGCACTAGCGGGAAATACCTACAATGAGCAGTTCTTC.

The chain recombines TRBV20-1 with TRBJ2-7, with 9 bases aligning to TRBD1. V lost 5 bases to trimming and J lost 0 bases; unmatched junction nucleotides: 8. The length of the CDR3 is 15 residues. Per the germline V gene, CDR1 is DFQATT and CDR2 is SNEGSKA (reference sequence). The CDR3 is CSARDRTGASYEQYF. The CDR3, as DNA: TGCAGTGCTCGTGATAGGACAGGGGCCTCCTACGAGCAGTACTTC.

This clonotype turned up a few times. The CDR3 coding sequence is TGTGCCAGCAGTTTGGCCCGACGGGAGACCCAGTACTTC. This sequence encodes CASSLARRETQYF. The V and J genes are TRBV12-3 or TRBV12-4 and TRBJ2-5; no definite D call. The CDR3 length is 13 residues. Trimming shortened V by 3 bases and J by 5 bases, and 10 bases separated the two germline ends.

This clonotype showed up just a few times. The CDR3 is CASSDRAYQETQYF. The CDR3 nucleotides read TGTGCCAGCAGTGATCGAGCGTATCAAGAGACCCAGTACTTC. The chain is built from TRBV25-1 and TRBJ2-5; no clear D. The V and J ends lost 3 bases and 2 bases respectively, with 10 bases between them. This CDR3 region has 14 residues. Germline-derived CDR1 and CDR2 are MGHDK and SYGVNS.

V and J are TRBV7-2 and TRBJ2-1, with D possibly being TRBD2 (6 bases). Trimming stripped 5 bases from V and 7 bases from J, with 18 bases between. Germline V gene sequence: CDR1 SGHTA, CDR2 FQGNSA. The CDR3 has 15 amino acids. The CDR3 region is CASSLVRAGVNEQFF. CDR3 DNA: TGTGCCAGCAGCCTGGTGAGAGCGGGTGTAAATGAGCAGTTCTTC.

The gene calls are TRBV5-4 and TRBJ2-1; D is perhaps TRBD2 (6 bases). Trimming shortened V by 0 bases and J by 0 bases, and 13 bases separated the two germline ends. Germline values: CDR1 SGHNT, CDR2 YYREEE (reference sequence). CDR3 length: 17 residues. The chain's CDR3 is CASSLGLGRSSYNEQFF. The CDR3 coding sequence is TGTGCCAGCAGCTTGGGTCTTGGGAGGAGCTCCTACAATGAGCAGTTCTTC.

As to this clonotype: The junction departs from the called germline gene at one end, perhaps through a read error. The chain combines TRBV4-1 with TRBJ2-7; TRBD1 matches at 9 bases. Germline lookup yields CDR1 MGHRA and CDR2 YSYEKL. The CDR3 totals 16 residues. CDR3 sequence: CASSQPGTGWMYEQYF. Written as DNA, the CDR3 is TGTGCCAGCAGCCAGCCGGGGACAGGGTGGATGTACGAGCAGTACTTC.

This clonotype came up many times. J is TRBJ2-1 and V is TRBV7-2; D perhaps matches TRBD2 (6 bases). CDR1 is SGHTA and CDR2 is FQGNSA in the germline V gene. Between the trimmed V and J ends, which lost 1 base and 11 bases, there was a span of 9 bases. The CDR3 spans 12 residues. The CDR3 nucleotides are TGTGCCAGCAGCTTAGTGCGGACTAAGCAGTTCTTC. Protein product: CASSLVRTKQFF.

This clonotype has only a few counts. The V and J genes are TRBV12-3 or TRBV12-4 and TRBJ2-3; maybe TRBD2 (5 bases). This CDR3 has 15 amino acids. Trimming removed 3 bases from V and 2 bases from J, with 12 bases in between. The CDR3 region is CASSFAGRHTDTQYF. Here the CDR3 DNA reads TGTGCCAGCAGTTTTGCTGGGAGACACACAGATACGCAGTATTTT.

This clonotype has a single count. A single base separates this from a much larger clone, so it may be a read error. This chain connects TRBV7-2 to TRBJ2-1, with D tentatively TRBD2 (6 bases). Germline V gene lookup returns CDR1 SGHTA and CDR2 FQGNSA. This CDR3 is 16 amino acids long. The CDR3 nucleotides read TGTGCCAGCGGCTTAGGCCCTGGAGGGCTATTCGGTGAGCAGTTCTTC. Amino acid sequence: CASGLGPGGLFGEQFF. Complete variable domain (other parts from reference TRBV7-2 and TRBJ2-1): GAGVSQSPSNKVTEKGKDVELRCDPISGHTALYWYRQSLGQGLEFLIYFQGNSAPDKSGLPSDRFSAERTGGSVSTLTIQRTQQEDSAVYLCASGLGPGGLFGEQFFGPGTRLTVL.

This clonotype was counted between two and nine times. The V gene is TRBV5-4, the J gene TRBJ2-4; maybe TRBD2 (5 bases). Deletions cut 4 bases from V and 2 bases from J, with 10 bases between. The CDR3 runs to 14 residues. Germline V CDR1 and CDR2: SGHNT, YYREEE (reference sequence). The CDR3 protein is CASSRLATKNIQYF. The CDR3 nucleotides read TGTGCCAGCAGCCGGCTAGCAACCAAAAACATTCAGTACTTC.

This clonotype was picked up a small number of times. The CDR3 reads CASTLGTVNTEAFF. The CDR3 nucleotides read TGTGCCAGCACCCTAGGGACAGTCAACACTGAAGCTTTCTTT. V gene TRBV6-6 combines with J gene TRBJ1-1, with 7 positions matching TRBD1. Germline CDR1 MNHNY, CDR2 SVGAGI (reference sequence). CDR3 length equals 14 residues. The V gene end was trimmed by 7 bases and the J gene end by 2 bases; junction bases not matched to a gene: 7.

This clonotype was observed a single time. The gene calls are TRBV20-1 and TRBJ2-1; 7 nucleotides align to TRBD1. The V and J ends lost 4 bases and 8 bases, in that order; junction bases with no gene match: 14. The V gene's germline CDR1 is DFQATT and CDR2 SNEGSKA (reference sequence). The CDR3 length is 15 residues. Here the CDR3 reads CSAILQGRGTHEQFF. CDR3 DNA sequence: TGCAGTGCTATATTACAGGGGAGAGGCACACATGAGCAGTTCTTC.

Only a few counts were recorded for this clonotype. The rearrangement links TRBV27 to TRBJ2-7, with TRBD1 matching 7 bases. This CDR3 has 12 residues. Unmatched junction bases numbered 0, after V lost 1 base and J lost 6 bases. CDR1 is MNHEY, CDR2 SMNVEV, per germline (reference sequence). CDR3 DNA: TGTGCCAGCAGTTTATACAGGGGCGAGCAGTACTTC. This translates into CASSLYRGEQYF.

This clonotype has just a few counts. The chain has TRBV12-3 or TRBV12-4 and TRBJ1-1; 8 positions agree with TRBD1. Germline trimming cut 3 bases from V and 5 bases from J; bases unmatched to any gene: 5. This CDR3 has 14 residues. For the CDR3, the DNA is TGTGCCAGCAGTTTTTTGGACAGGGCAACTGAAGCTTTCTTT. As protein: CASSFLDRATEAFF.

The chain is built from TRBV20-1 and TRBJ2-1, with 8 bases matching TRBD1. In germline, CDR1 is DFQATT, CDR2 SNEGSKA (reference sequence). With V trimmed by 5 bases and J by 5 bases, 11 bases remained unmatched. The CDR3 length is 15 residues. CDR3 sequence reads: CSAQRTGNRDNEQFF. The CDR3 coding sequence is TGCAGTGCTCAAAGGACAGGGAACCGCGACAATGAGCAGTTCTTC.

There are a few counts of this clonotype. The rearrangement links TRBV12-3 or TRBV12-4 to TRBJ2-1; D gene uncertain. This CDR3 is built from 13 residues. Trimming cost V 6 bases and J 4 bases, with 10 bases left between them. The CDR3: CASSPNEYNEQFF. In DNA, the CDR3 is TGTGCCAGCAGCCCCAACGAGTACAATGAGCAGTTCTTC.

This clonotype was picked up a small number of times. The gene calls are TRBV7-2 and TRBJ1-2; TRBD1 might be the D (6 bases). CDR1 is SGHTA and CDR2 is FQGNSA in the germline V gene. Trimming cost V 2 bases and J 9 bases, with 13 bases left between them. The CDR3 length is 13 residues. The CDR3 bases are TGTGCCAGCAGCTTAAAACAGGGTGATAGCTACACCTTC. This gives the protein CASSLKQGDSYTF.

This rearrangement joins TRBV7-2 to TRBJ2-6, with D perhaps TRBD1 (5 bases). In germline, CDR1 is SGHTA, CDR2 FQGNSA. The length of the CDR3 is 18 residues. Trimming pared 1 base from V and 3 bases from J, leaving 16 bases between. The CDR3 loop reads CASSLDGREVFGANVLTF. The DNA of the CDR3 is TGTGCCAGCAGCTTAGACGGCAGGGAAGTCTTTGGGGCCAACGTCCTGACTTTC. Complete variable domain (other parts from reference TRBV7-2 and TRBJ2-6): GAGVSQSPSNKVTEKGKDVELRCDPISGHTALYWYRQSLGQGLEFLIYFQGNSAPDKSGLPSDRFSAERTGGSVSTLTIQRTQQEDSAVYLCASSLDGREVFGANVLTFGAGSRLTVL.

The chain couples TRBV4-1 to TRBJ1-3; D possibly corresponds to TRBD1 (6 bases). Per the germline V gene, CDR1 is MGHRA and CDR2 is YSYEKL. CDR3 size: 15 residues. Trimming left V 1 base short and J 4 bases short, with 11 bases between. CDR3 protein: CASSQGQAAGNTIYF. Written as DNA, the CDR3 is TGCGCCAGCAGCCAAGGACAGGCGGCGGGAAACACCATATATTTT.

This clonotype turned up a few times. DNA for the CDR3: TGCGCCAGCAGCGTCGAAGGCAGGGGCGAGACCCAGTACTTC. This sequence encodes CASSVEGRGETQYF. The J gene is TRBJ2-5, the V gene TRBV4-1, with D perhaps TRBD1 (6 bases). The CDR3 consists of 14 residues. Trimming stripped 5 bases from V and 5 bases from J, with 15 bases between. The germline V gene encodes CDR1 MGHRA and CDR2 YSYEKL.

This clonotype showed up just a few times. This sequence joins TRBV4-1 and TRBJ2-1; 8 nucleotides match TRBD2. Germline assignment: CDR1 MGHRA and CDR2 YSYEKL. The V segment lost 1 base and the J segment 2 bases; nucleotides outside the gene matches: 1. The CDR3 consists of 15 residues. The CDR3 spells CASSQAGGTYNEQFF. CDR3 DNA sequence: TGCGCCAGCAGCCAAGCGGGAGGGACCTACAATGAGCAGTTCTTC.

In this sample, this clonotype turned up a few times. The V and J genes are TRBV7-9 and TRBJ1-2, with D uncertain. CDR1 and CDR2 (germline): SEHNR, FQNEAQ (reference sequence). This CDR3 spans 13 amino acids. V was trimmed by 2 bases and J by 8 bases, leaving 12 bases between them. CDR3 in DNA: TGTGCCAGCAGCTTAAGGGAGTCCCACGGCTACACCTTC. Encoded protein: CASSLRESHGYTF.

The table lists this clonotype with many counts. The CDR3 nucleotides read TGTGCCAGCAGCGTCGCTCCCGGGGCCGTCCCCACTGAAGCTTTCTTT. Translated: CASSVAPGAVPTEAFF. This chain links TRBV7-2 with TRBJ1-1, with D perhaps TRBD1 (5 bases). V was trimmed by 5 bases and J by 4 bases, leaving 20 bases between them. The CDR3 length is 16 residues. CDR1 and CDR2 (germline): SGHTA, FQGNSA.

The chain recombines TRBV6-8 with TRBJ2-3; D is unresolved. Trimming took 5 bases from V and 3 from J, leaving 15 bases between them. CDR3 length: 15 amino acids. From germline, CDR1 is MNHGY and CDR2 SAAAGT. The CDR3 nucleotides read TGTGCCAGCAGTATAGAGGTTCTCGGGACAGATACGCAGTATTTT. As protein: CASSIEVLGTDTQYF.

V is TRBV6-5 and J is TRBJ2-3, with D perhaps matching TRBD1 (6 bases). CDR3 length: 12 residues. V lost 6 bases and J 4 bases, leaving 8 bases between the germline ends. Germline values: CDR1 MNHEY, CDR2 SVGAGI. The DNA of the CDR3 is TGTGCCAGCAGACAGGGCTCAGATACGCAGTATTTT. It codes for CASRQGSDTQYF.

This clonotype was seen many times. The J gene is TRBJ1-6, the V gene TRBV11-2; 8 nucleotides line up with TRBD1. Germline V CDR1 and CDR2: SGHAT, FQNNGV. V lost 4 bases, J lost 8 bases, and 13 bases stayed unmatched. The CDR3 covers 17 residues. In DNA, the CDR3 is TGTGCCAGCAGCTCCGGGACAGGATCGTTGGGGGATTCACCCCTCCACTTT. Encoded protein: CASSSGTGSLGDSPLHF.